One sample yielded the 5 T cell receptor beta chains listed below, sequenced in a study of cytomegalovirus exposure and HLA in healthy donors. The PCR had 60 Vbeta and 13 Jbeta primers. Data came from immunoSEQ multiplex PCR; TCRdb stores just in-frame clones and leaves some out. The sample has 210,000 or so clones, around nine tenths seen once. The sequenced sample was PBMCs. These receptors all come from a woman aged 18-29 years in good health and CMV-seronegative.

This chain links TRBV7-9 with TRBJ2-1; 13 positions agree with TRBD2. Germline CDR1 is SEHNR and CDR2 is FQNEAQ (reference sequence). V shed 4 bases and J 3 bases; nucleotides not matched to a gene: 9. CDR3 size: 18 residues. DNA of the CDR3: TGTGCCAGCAGCTACGGACTAGCGGGAGACAACTACTACAATGAGCAGTTCTTC. Translated: CASSYGLAGDNYYNEQFF.

The count of this clone is one. The chain has TRBV4-1 and TRBJ2-7, with 12 bases identical to TRBD1. The germline V gene encodes CDR1 MGHRA and CDR2 YSYEKL. With 4 bases clipped from V and 5 bases from J, the junction kept 9 bases outside the gene matches. The length of the CDR3 is 16 residues. The CDR3 region is CASSLVSGTGGHEQYF. The CDR3 DNA follows: TGCGCCAGCAGCCTAGTCTCCGGGACAGGGGGCCACGAGCAGTACTTC.

The chain combines TRBV7-8 with TRBJ1-3, with D possibly being TRBD1 (6 bases). Trimming stripped 3 bases from V and 0 bases from J, with 12 bases between. Germline-derived CDR1 and CDR2 are SGHVS and FQNEAQ. The CDR3 extends over 16 amino acids. The CDR3 here is CASSFRDISSGNTIYF. The CDR3, as DNA: TGTGCCAGCAGCTTCCGGGACATTAGCTCTGGAAACACCATATATTTT.

CDR3 in DNA: TGTGCCAGCAGCTTAGCGGGGGGTGTCAATTCACCCCTCCACTTT. This translates into CASSLAGGVNSPLHF. The gene calls are TRBV11-2 and TRBJ1-6; tentatively, D is TRBD1 (5 bases). This CDR3 has 15 residues. Trimming cost V 1 base and J 7 bases, with 11 bases left between them. Germline V lookup: CDR1 SGHAT, CDR2 FQNNGV.

About this clone itself: Given the absence of the conserved phenylalanine or tryptophan at the CDR3 end, a read error is likely. The limits of the CDR3 on the DNA are not certain, so only TCRdb's listed CDR3 is given. The chain recombines TRBV21-1 with TRBJ2-3; the D call of TRBD2 is as the table states it, not checked on the DNA. TRBV21-1 is marked as a pseudogene. Termini included, the CDR3 measures 11 amino acids. CDR3 sequence reads: CASSKGLRERS.